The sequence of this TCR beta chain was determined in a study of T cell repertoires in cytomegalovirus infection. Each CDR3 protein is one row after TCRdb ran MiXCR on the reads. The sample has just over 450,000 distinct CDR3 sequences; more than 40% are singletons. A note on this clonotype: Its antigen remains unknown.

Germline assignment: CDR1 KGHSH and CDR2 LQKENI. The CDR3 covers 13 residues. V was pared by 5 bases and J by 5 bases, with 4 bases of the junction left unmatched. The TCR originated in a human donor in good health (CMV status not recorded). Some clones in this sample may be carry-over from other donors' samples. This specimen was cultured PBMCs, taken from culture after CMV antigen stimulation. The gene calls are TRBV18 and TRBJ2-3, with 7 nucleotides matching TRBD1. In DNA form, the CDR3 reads TGTGCCAGCTCAAGCGACAGGGAAGATACGCAGTATTTT. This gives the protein CASSSDREDTQYF.